The clone carrying this T cell receptor beta chain was counted once. Antigen unknown. The data were obtained in a study of CD8+ T cells in alopecia areata. Overall study context: Patients received oral tofacitinib, 5 to 10 mg twice daily, for moderate-to-severe alopecia areata.

Whole-study results and caveats: Baseline CD8+ expansion's link to response remains uncertain, as there was one nonresponder.

Germline values: CDR1 SGHKS, CDR2 YYEKEE (reference sequence). V lost 3 bases, J lost 4 bases, and 20 bases lay in between. This CDR3 has 16 residues. Treatment noted: oral pan-JAK inhibitor, 5-10 mg twice daily. In each case, RNA was isolated and then reverse transcribed into cDNA as the sequencing template. Measured with immunoSEQ multiplex PCR; TCRdb has only the in-frame clones, and not every one. The repertoire has about 140,000 clones, around 82% of them found once; the top ten carry approximately 25%. The V and J genes are TRBV5-5 and TRBJ2-7; a weak D match, TRBD2 (6 bases). The sample in question was CD8+ T cells sorted from blood, obtained at week 4, from a patient treated with tofacitinib. The TCR comes from a human donor with alopecia areata. The CDR3 DNA sequence: TGTGCCAGCAGCTATTCTTGGGACTCCGAAGTGTACGAGCAGTACTTC. Its protein product is CASSYSWDSEVYEQYF. Based on the CDR3 plus reference TRBV5-5 and TRBJ2-7, the full variable domain is DAGVTQSPTHLIKTRGQQVTLRCSPISGHKSVSWYQQVLGQGPQFIFQYYEKEERGRGNFPDRFSARQFPNYSSELNVNALLLGDSALYLCASSYSWDSEVYEQYFGPGTRLTVT.